This TCR beta chain was sequenced in a study of blood T cell repertoires in COVID-19. About the study: Whether acute or convalescent, the COVID-19 samples came from the United States, Italy and Spain. T cells, B-cell-depleted T cells, or PBMCs supplied cDNA or gDNA.

Followed longitudinally, the Seattle patients had been enrolled during active infection. The authors' processing: Scientists estimated how many nucleated cells there were by amplifying reference gene primers. Generated by immunoSEQ multiplex PCR, the TCRdb table keeps only in-frame clones and is missing some. The V and J calls and clone size come from that table; D and trimming were worked out from the DNA. The table shows 200,000 to 250,000 clones, with roughly 85% occurring only once. This CDR3 has 16 residues. V lost 4 bases and J lost 4; bases outside the gene matches: 3. CDR1 and CDR2 from the germline V gene are LGHDT and YNNKEL (reference sequence).

The sequencing input was peripheral blood. The receptor was isolated from a man aged 50 to 59 with COVID-19, enrolled during active disease. This sequence joins TRBV3-1 (or the pseudogene TRBV3-2) and TRBJ2-2; 13 bases are a match to TRBD2. CDR3 nucleotide sequence: TGTGCCAGCAGCCCCGGGACTAGCGGGGCCACCGGGGAGCTGTTTTTT. Protein product: CASSPGTSGATGELFF.